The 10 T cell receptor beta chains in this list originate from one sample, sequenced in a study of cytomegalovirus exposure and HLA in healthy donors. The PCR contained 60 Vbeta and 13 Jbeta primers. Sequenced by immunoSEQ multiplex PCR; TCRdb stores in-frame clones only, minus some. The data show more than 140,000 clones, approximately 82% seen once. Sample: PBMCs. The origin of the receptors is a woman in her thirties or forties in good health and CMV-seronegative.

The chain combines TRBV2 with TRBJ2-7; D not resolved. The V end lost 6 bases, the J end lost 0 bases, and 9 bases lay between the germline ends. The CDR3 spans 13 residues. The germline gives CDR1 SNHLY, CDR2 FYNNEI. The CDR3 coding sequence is TGTGCCAGCAGGGATTCTAGCTCCTACGAGCAGTACTTC. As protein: CASRDSSSYEQYF.

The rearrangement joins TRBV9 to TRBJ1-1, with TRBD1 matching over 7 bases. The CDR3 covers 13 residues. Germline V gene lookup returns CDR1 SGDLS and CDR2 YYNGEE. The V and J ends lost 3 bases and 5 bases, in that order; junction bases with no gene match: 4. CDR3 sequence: CASSEGARTEAFF. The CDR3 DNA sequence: TGTGCCAGCAGCGAGGGGGCGCGAACTGAAGCTTTCTTT.

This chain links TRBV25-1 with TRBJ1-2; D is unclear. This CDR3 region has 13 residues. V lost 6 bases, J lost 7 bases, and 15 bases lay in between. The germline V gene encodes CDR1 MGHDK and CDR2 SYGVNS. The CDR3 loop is CASSFRGNSGYTF. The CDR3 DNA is TGTGCCAGCAGCTTCAGAGGCAATTCTGGCTACACCTTC.

The CDR3 protein is CASRPGQATYEQYF. The CDR3 region has the DNA TGTGCCAGCAGGCCGGGACAGGCGACCTACGAGCAGTACTTC. V gene TRBV5-6 combines with J gene TRBJ2-7; 8 bases are shared with TRBD1. Per germline, CDR1 SGHDT and CDR2 YYEEEE. This CDR3 spans 14 amino acids. V gave up 5 bases and J gave up 2 bases; unmatched junction bases: 6. Full variable domain (rest looked up from reference TRBV5-6 and TRBJ2-7): DAGVTQSPTHLIKTRGQQVTLRCSPKSGHDTVSWYQQALGQGPQFIFQYYEEEERQRGNFPDRFSGHQFPNYSSELNVNALLLGDSALYLCASRPGQATYEQYFGPGTRLTVT.

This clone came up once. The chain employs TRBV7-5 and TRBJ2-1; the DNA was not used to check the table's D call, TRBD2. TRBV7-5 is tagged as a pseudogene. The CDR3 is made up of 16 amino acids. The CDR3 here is CARSITSGRRYYEQFF. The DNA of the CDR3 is TGTGCCAGAAGCATCACTAGCGGGAGGAGGTATTATGAGCAGTTCTTC.

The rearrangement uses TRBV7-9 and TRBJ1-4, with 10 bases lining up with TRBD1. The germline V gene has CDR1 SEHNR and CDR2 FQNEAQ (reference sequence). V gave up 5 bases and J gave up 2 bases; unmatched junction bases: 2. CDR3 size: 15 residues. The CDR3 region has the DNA TGTGCCAGCAGCGACAGGGGGCTCACTAATGAAAAACTGTTTTTT. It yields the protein CASSDRGLTNEKLFF. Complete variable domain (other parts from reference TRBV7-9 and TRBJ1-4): DTGVSQNPRHKITKRGQNVTFRCDPISEHNRLYWYRQTLGQGPEFLTYFQNEAQLEKSRLLSDRFSAERPKGSFSTLEIQRTEQGDSAMYLCASSDRGLTNEKLFFGSGTQLSVL.

CDR3 sequence: CSVERQGVNEKLFF. CDR3 nucleotide sequence: TGCAGCGTTGAAAGACAGGGTGTTAATGAAAAACTGTTTTTT. The gene calls are TRBV29-1 and TRBJ1-4; 7 nucleotides line up with TRBD1. Germline assignment: CDR1 SQVTM and CDR2 ANQGSEA. The CDR3 is 14 amino acids. V trimming: 2 bases; J trimming: 4 bases; junction bases outside the gene matches: 4.

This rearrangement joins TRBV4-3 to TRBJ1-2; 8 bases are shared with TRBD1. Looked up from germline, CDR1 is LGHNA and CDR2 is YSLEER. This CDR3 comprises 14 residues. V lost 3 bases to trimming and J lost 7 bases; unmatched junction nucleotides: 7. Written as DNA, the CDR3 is TGCGCCAGCAGCCACGGACAGGGCAGTGGTGGCTACACCTTC. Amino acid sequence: CASSHGQGSGGYTF.

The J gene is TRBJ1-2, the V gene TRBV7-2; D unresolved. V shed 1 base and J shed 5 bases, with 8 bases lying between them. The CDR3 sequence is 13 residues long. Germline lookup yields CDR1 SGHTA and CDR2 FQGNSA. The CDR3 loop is CASSLDERYGYTF. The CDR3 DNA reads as TGTGCCAGCAGCTTAGACGAGAGATATGGCTACACCTTC. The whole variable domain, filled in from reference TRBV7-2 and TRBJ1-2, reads GAGVSQSPSNKVTEKGKDVELRCDPISGHTALYWYRQSLGQGLEFLIYFQGNSAPDKSGLPSDRFSAERTGGSVSTLTIQRTQQEDSAVYLCASSLDERYGYTFGSGTRLTVV.

CDR3 nucleotides: TGTGCCAGCAGCACCCACGGGAGGGCCCTCTACAATGAGCAGTTCTTC. Protein: CASSTHGRALYNEQFF. This chain links TRBV11-1 with TRBJ2-1, with TRBD2 matching over 8 bases. The trim removed 5 bases at V and 3 bases at J, leaving 9 bases unmatched. CDR1 SGHAT and CDR2 FQDESV come from the germline V gene (reference sequence). This CDR3 comprises 16 residues.